This T cell receptor (beta chain) was sequenced during a study of human T cells and chemical hapten exposure. Looking at the study overall: Patients additionally received therapeutic doses of diphenylcyclopropenone on the scalp once a week, and this continued throughout the roughly 26-week study. Women made up most patients, who had alopecia areata, totalis or universalis. Study-wide results and limits: The donors suffered from alopecia, so their immune response may not match that of healthy people.

V lost 7 bases to trimming and J lost 7 bases; unmatched junction nucleotides: 13. This CDR3 is 15 amino acids long. The germline gives CDR1 MDHEN, CDR2 SYDVKM. With respect to this clonotype: Its antigen is undetermined.

Time point here: pre-sensitization, week 0. Regarding treatment: therapeutic diphenylcyclopropenone sensitization with weekly scalp DPC. TCRdb processed the RACE reads anew with MiXCR; each CDR3 protein has one entry. The sample lists 80,000 to 95,000 distinct CDR3 sequences, 9.6% occurring once. The source material was whole blood, sampled in connection with sensitization to the hapten diphenylcyclopropenone (DPC). V usage is TRBV28 and J usage is TRBJ1-1; 9 positions agree with TRBD1. The clonotype was recovered from a woman in her thirties or forties with alopecia areata. Some clones in this sample may be carry-over from other donors' samples. The CDR3 DNA follows: TGTGCCAGCATTGCCCCCCACAGGGGGCTTGGTGAAGCTTTCTTT. This codes for CASIAPHRGLGEAFF.